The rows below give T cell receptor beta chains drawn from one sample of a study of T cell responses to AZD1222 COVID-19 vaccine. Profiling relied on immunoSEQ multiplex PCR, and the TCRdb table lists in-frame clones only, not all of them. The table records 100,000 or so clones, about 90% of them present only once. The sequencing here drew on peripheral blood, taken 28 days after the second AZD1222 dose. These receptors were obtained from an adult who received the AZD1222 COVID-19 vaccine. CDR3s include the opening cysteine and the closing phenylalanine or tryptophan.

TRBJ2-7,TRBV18,CASSSGTGSYEQYF
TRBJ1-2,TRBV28,CASSFRFYGYTF
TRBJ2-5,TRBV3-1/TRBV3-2,CASSQDHPPGTQYF
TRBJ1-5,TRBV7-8,CASSPSGAGNQPQHF
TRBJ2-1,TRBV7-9,CASSQGGYNEQFF
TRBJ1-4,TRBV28,CASSRPGATNEKLFF
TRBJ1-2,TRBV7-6,CASSLAPSDGYTF
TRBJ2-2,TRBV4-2,CASSHVAWGQGGTGELFF
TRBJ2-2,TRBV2,CASRARGHELFF
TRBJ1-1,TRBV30,CAWSVGQGTTEAFF
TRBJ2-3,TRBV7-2,CASSQQSGGGALDTQYF
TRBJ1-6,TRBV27,CASRALVGNDSPLHF
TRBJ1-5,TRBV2,CASSLWVGAGNQPQHF
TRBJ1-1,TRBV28,CASSLRGLVSTEAFF
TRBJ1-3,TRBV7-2,CASSSTGSGNTIYF
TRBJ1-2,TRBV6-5,CASSQPGQGNYGYTF
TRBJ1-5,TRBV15,CATSRGEVIGAPQHF
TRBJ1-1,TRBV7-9,CASSTHRDQAFF
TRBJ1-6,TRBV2,CASSDVGTTRGPPLHF
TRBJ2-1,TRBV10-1,CASSEGDSYNEQFF
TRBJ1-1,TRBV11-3,CASSLGHSPTEAFF
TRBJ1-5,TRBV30,CAWGRQGAFGNQPQHF
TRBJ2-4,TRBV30,CAWALGLAKNIQYF
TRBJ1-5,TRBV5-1,CASSLTGQANQPQHF